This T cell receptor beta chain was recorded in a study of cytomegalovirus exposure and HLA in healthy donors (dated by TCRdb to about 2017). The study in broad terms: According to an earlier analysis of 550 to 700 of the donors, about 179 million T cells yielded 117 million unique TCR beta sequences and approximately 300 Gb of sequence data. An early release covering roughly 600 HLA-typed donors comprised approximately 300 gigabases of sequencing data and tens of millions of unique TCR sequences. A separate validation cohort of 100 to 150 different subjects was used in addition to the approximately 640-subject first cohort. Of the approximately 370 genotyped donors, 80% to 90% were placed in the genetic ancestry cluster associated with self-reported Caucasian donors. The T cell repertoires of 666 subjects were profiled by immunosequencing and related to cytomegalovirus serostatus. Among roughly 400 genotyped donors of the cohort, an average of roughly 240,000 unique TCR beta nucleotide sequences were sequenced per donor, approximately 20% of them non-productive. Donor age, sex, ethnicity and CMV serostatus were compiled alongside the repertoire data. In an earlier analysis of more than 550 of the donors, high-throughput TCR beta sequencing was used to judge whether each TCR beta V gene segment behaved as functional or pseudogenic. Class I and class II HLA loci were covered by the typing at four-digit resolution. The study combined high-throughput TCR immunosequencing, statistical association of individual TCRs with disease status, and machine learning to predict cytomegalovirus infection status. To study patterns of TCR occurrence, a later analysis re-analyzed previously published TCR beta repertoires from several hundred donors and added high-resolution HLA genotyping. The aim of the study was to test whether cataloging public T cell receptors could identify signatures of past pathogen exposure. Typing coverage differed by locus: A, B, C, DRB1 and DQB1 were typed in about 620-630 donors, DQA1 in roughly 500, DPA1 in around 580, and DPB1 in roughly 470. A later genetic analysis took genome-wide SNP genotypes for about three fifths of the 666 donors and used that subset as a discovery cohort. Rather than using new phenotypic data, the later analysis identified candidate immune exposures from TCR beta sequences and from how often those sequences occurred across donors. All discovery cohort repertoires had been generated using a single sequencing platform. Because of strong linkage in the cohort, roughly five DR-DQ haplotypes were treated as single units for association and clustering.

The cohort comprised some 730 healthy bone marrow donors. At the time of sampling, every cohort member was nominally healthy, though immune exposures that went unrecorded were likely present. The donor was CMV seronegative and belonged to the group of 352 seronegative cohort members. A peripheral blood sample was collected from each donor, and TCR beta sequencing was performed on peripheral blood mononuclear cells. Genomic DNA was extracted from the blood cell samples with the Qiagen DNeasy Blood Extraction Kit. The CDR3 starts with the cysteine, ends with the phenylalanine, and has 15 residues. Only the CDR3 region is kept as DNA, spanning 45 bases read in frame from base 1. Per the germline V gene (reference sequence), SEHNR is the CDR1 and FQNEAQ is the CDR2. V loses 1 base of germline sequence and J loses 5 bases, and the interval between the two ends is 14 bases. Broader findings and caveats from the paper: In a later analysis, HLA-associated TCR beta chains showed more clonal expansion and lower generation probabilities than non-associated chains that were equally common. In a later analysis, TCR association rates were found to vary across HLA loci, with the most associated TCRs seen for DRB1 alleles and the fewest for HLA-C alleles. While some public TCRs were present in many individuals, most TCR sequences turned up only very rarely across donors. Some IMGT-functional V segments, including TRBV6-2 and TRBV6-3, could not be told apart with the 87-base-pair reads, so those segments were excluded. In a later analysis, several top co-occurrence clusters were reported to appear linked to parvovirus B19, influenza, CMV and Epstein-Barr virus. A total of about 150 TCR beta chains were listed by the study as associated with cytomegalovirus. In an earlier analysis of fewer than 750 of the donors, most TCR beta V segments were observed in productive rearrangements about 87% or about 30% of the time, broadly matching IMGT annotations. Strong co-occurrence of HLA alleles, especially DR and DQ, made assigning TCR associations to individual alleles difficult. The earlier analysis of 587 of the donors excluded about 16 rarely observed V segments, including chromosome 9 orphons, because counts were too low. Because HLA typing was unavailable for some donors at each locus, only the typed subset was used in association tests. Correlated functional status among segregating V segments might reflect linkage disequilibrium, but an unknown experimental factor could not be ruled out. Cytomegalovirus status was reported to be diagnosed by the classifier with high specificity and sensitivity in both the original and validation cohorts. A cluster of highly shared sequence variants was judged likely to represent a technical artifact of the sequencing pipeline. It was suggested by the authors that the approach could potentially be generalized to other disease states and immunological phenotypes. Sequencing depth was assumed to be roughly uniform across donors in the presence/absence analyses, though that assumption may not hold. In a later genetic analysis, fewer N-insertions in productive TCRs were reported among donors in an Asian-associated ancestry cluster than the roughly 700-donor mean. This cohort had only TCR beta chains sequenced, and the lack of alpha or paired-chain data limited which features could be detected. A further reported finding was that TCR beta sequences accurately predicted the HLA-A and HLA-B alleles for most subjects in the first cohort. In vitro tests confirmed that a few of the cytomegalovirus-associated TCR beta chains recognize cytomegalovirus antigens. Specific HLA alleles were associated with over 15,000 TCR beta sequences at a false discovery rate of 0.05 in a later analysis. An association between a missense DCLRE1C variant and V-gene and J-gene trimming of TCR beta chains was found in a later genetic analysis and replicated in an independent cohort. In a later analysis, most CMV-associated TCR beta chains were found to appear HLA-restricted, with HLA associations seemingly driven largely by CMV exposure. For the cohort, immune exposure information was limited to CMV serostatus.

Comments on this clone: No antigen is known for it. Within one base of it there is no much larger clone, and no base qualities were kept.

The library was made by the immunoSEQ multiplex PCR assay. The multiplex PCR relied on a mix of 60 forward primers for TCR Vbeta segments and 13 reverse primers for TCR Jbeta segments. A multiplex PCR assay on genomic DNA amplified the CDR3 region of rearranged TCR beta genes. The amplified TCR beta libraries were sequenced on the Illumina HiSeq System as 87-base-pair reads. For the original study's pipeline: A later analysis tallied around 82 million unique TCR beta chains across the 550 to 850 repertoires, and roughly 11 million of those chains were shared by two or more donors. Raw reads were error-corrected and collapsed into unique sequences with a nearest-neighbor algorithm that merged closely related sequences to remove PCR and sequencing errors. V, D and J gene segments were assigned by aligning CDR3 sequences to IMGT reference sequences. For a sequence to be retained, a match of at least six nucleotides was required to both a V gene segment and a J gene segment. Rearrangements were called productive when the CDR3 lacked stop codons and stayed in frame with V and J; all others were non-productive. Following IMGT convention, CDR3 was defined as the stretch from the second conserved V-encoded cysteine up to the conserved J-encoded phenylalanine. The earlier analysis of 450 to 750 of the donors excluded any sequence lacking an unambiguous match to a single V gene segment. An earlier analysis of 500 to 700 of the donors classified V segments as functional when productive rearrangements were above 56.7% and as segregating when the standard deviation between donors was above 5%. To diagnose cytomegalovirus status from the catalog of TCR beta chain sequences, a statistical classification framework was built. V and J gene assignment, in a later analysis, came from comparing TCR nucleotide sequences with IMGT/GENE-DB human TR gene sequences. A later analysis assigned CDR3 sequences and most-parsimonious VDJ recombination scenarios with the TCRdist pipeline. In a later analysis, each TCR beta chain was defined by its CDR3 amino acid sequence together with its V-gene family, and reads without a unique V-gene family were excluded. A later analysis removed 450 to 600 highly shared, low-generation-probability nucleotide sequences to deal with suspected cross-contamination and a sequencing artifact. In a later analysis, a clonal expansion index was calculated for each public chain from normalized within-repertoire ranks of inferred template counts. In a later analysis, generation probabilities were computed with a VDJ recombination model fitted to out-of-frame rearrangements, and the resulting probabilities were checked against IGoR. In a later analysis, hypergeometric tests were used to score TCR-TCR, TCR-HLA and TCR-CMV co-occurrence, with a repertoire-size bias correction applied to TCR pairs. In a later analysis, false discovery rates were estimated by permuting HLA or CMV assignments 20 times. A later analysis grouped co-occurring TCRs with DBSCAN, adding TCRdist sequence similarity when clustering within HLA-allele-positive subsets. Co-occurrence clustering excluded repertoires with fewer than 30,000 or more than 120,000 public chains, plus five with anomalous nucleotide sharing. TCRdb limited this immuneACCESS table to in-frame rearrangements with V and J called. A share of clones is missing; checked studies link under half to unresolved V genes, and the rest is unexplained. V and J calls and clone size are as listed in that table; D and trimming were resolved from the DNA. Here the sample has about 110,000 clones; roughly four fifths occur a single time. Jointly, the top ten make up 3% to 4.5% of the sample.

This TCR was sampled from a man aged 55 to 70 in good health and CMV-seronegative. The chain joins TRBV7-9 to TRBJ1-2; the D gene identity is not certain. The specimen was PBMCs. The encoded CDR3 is CASSLGLQDSYGYTF. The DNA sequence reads TGTGCCAGCAGCTTAGGACTTCAGGACTCATATGGCTACACCTTC. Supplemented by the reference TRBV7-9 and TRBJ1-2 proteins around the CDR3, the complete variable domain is DTGVSQNPRHKITKRGQNVTFRCDPISEHNRLYWYRQTLGQGPEFLTYFQNEAQLEKSRLLSDRFSAERPKGSFSTLEIQRTEQGDSAMYLCASSLGLQDSYGYTFGSGTRLTVV.